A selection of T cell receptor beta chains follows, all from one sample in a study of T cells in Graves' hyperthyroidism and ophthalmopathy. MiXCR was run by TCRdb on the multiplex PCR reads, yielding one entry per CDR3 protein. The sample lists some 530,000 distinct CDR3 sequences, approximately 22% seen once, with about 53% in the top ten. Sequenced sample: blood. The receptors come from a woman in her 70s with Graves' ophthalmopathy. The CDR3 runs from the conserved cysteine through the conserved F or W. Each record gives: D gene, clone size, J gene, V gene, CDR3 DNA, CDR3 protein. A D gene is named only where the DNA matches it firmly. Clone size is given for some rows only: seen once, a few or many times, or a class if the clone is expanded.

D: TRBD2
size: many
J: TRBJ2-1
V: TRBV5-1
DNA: TGCGCCAGCAGCAAGGGACTAGCGGACGGCAATGAGCAGTTCTTC
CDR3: CASSKGLADGNEQFF

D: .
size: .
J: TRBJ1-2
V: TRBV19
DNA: TGTGCCAGTAGTAACAGTCCCAGCGGCTACACCTTC
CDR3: CASSNSPSGYTF

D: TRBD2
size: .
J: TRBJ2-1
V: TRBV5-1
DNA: TGCGCCAGCAGCTTACTAGCGGAGACCTACAATGAGCAGTTCTTC
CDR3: CASSLLAETYNEQFF

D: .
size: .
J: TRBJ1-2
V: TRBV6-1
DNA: TGTGCCACACACCAGCGTTATGGCTACACCTTC
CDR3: CATHQRYGYTF

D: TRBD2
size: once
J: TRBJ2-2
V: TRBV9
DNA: TGTGCCAGCAGCTCGACTAGCGGCAACACCGGGGAGCTGTTTTTT
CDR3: CASSSTSGNTGELFF

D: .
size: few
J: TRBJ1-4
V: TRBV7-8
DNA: TGTGCCAGCAGCTTAGGACGGATCAGTGAAAAACTGTTTTTT
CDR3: CASSLGRISEKLFF

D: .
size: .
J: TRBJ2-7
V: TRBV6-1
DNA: TGTGCCAGCACCTCCGGATTGACTCGCGAGCAGTACTTC
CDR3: CASTSGLTREQYF

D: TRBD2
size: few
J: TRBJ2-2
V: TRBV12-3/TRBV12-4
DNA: TGTGCCAGCATCCTCGGGAGGGCCGCCGGGGAGCTGTTTTTT
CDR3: CASILGRAAGELFF

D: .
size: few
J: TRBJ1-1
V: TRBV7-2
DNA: TGTGCCAGCAGCTTAAGGTCAGGGGTAAACACTGAAGCTTTCTTT
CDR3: CASSLRSGVNTEAFF

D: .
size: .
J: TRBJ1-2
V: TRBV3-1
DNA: TGTACCAGCAGCCACGCTAGTGGCTACACCTTC
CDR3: CTSSHASGYTF

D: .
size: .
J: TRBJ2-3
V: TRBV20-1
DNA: TGCAGTGCAGCCCTAGCGTTTGGCACAGATACGCAGTATTTT
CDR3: CSAALAFGTDTQYF

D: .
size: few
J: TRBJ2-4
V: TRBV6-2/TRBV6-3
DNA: TGTGCCAGCAGTTACCAGAAAAACATTCAGTACTTC
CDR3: CASSYQKNIQYF

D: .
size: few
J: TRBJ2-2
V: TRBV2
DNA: TGTGCCAGCAAATATGGTATGGTAATGGAGCTGTTTTTT
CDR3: CASKYGMVMELFF

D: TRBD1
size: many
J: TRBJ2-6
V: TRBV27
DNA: TGTGCCAGCAGTTCCCAAACCCCCAGGGGGCTACACCTCAACGTCCTGACTTTC
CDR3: CASSSQTPRGLHLNVLTF

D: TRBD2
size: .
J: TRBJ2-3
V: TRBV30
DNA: TGTGCCTGGAACCGGCCTAGCGGGATCATAGATACGCAGTATTTT
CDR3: CAWNRPSGIIDTQYF

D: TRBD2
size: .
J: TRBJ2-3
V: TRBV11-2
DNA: TGTGCCAGCAGCTTGCGGCGGGAGGGCCTAAGGACAGATACGCAGTATTTT
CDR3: CASSLRREGLRTDTQYF

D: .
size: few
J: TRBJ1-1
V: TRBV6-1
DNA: TGTGCCAGCAGCCGAGGACAGGAAGCTTTCTTT
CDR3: CASSRGQEAFF

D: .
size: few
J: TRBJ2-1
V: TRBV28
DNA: TGTGCCAGCAGTAAACGACTAGGGATTTTCGACAATGAGCAGTTCTTC
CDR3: CASSKRLGIFDNEQFF

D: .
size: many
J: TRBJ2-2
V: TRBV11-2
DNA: TGTGCCAGCAGTTTGGGGCCTGACGCCGGGGAGCTGTTTTTT
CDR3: CASSLGPDAGELFF

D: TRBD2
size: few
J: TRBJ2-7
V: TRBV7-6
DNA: TGTGCCAGCAGCTTGTTAGGGACTAGCACTTCCTACGAGCAGTACTTC
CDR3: CASSLLGTSTSYEQYF

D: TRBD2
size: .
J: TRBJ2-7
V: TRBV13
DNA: TGTGCCAGCAGCTCAGGACAGGGCACAGCGGGAGGGCCCCACGAGCAGTACTTC
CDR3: CASSSGQGTAGGPHEQYF

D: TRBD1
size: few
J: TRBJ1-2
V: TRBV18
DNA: TGTGCCAGCTCACCATCGGGGACAGTCGGGGGCTACACCTTC
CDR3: CASSPSGTVGGYTF

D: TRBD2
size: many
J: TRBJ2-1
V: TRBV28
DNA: TGTGCCAGCAGTTTAGTTTTTAGCGGGAGGGTGAATGAGCAGTTCTTC
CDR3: CASSLVFSGRVNEQFF

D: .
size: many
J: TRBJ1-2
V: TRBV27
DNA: TGTGCCAGCAGACCAGCACAGGGCCGGTATGGCTACACCTTC
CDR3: CASRPAQGRYGYTF

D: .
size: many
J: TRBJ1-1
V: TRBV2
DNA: TGTGCCAGCAGTGGGGGGACGGCCGGTGCAGCTTTCTTT
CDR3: CASSGGTAGAAFF

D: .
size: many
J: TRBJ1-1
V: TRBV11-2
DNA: TGTGCCAGCAGCTTAAGGCGGGGAGCCGGTAGCACTGAAGCTTTCTTT
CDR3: CASSLRRGAGSTEAFF

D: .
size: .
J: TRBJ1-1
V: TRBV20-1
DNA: TGCAGTGCTAGAGAAGGGGGGCCGAACACTGAAGCTTTCTTT
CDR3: CSAREGGPNTEAFF

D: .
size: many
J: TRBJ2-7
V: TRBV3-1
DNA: TGTGCCAGCAGCCAACGTCCGGGACTCCTAGGCTACGAGCAGTACTTC
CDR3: CASSQRPGLLGYEQYF